One T cell receptor (beta chain) is described in this entry. This entry belongs to a study of blood T cell repertoires in COVID-19. Study summary: The study drew acute and convalescent COVID-19 samples from the United States, Italy and Spain.

This CDR3 region has 16 residues. V shed 3 bases and J shed 3 bases, with 13 bases lying between them. The germline V gene encodes CDR1 SGHKS and CDR2 YYEKEE (reference sequence). As handled by the study authors: Scientists estimated how many nucleated cells there were by amplifying reference gene primers. Generated by immunoSEQ multiplex PCR, the TCRdb table keeps only in-frame clones and is missing some. The DNA gave D and trimming, while V, J and clone size come from that table. The data show 85,000 to 120,000 clones, with 75% to 95% seen just once and about 4% held by the top ten. The J gene is TRBJ1-6, the V gene TRBV5-5; D might be TRBD1 (5 bases). The specimen was peripheral blood. The clonotype originates from a young man with acute or convalescent COVID-19. The CDR3, as DNA: TGTGCCAGCAGCTCCACGCGGGACGTCTATAATTCACCCCTCCACTTT. Translation gives CASSSTRDVYNSPLHF.